The clone carrying this T cell receptor (beta chain) was detected only a few times. Antigen: not known. This record comes from a study of human T cells and chemical hapten exposure. The time point was: patch test 2, 6 weeks after DPC sensitization. As for treatment: therapeutic diphenylcyclopropenone sensitization with weekly scalp DPC. From the RACE reads, TCRdb called clonotypes with MiXCR, one entry per CDR3 protein. The sample lists 80,000 to 95,000 distinct CDR3 sequences; approximately 10% were seen once. Notes on the study in general: TCRs above 1 in 1000 frequency did not change with DPC sensitization.

This TCR was sampled from a man between 35 and 55 years old with alopecia areata. Some clones in this sample may be carry-over from other donors' samples. The sequencing used whole blood, collected in connection with sensitization to the hapten diphenylcyclopropenone (DPC).

The chain's CDR3 is CASSSSLAGEASEQYF. In DNA, the CDR3 is TGTGCCAGCAGTTCCAGTCTAGCGGGAGAGGCCAGCGAGCAGTACTTC. V gene TRBV28 combines with J gene TRBJ2-7; the match to TRBD2 covers 10 bases. This CDR3 is 16 amino acids long. CDR1 and CDR2 (germline): MDHEN, SYDVKM. J was trimmed by 6 bases and V by 4 bases; bases with no gene match: 12.